Shown below are 18 T cell receptor beta chains from a single sample sequenced in a study of T cell responses to AZD1222 COVID-19 vaccine. The data were produced by immunoSEQ multiplex PCR, yet TCRdb's version contains in-frame clones alone and is incomplete. The table shows about 84,000 clones, with 70% to 90% occurring only once. This specimen was peripheral blood, taken 28 days after the second AZD1222 dose. These receptors all stem from an adult who received the AZD1222 COVID-19 vaccine.

CDR3 sequence (DNA): TGCGCCAGCAGCCAAGAAACGTCTAGCGGGAGGTCGATGAATGAGCAGTTCTTC. This sequence encodes CASSQETSSGRSMNEQFF. This chain connects TRBV4-3 to TRBJ2-1; 11 nucleotides agree with TRBD2. The germline CDR1 and CDR2 sequences are LGHNA and YSLEER. This CDR3 has 18 amino acids. The V gene end was trimmed by 0 bases and the J gene end by 7 bases; junction bases not matched to a gene: 11.

The chain recombines TRBV19 with TRBJ1-1, with D perhaps TRBD1 (6 bases). This CDR3 comprises 12 residues. CDR1 is LNHDA, CDR2 SQIVND, per germline (reference sequence). Trimming shortened V by 3 bases and J by 10 bases, and 12 bases separated the two germline ends. In nucleotides, the CDR3 is TGTGCCAGTAGTATCCACCAGGGGAGAGCTTTCTTT. It codes for CASSIHQGRAFF.

The chain recombines TRBV7-9 with TRBJ1-6; 7 positions match TRBD1. The CDR3 length is 15 residues. Germline V gene lookup returns CDR1 SEHNR and CDR2 FQNEAQ (reference sequence). The trim removed 1 base at V and 10 bases at J, leaving 7 bases unmatched. The CDR3 region has the DNA TGTGCCAGCAGCTTAGGCCAGGGGGAGTCGTCACCCCTCCACTTT. It is translated as CASSLGQGESSPLHF.

The chain employs TRBV12-3 or TRBV12-4 and TRBJ2-3; D possibly matches TRBD1 or TRBD2 (5 bases each). The CDR3 is made up of 12 amino acids. With 1 base removed from V and 6 bases from J, the gap between germline ends came to 5 bases. DNA of the CDR3: TGTGCCAGCAGTTTAGGGGGGGATACGCAGTATTTT. Amino acids: CASSLGGDTQYF.

V usage is TRBV6-5 and J usage is TRBJ2-7; D assignment may be TRBD1 or TRBD2 (5 bases each). The ends were cut back, 2 bases at V and 6 bases at J, with 11 bases in the middle. The CDR3 extends over 13 amino acids. CDR1 is MNHEY, CDR2 SVGAGI, per germline. Here the CDR3 reads CASSYGGFGEQYF. The CDR3 DNA follows: TGTGCCAGCAGTTACGGGGGTTTTGGCGAGCAGTACTTC.

V and J are TRBV12-3 or TRBV12-4 and TRBJ1-4; weak D call: TRBD1 (5 bases). This CDR3 spans 13 amino acids. Trimming pared 11 bases from V and 1 base from J, leaving 11 bases between. CDR3 loop: CAVSGGTNEKLFF. The CDR3, as DNA: TGTGCCGTTTCGGGGGGAACTAATGAAAAACTGTTTTTT.

This clone occurred a few times. This chain uses TRBV28 with TRBJ1-2; possible D gene TRBD1, 6 bases. The germline V and J ends were trimmed by 2 bases and 4 bases, with 8 bases remaining between them. CDR3 length: 13 amino acids. In germline, CDR1 is MDHEN, CDR2 SYDVKM. The CDR3 nucleotides read TGTGCCAGCAGTTTACAGACAGGCTATGGCTACACCTTC. It yields the protein CASSLQTGYGYTF.

V gene TRBV5-1 combines with J gene TRBJ2-1, with TRBD2 identical over 7 bases. Germline CDR1 and CDR2: SGHRS and YFSETQ. V shed 3 bases and J 6 bases; nucleotides not matched to a gene: 9. The CDR3 contains 15 residues. The CDR3 bases are TGCGCCAGCAGCTACGGACTAGATCGGTTCAATGAGCAGTTCTTC. Encoded protein: CASSYGLDRFNEQFF. Full variable domain (remainder filled in from reference TRBV5-1 and TRBJ2-1): KAGVTQTPRYLIKTRGQQVTLSCSPISGHRSVSWYQQTPGQGLQFLFEYFSETQRNKGNFPGRFSGRQFSNSRSEMNVSTLELGDSALYLCASSYGLDRFNEQFFGPGTRLTVL.

The count of this clone is one. The chain couples TRBV7-9 to TRBJ2-5; D call uncertain. The V and J ends lost 8 bases and 4 bases respectively, with 17 bases between them. From germline, CDR1 is SEHNR and CDR2 FQNEAQ (reference sequence). The CDR3 runs to 14 residues. CDR3 region: CASGRSTGSETQYF. CDR3 sequence (DNA): TGTGCCAGCGGGCGGTCCACCGGGTCAGAGACCCAGTACTTC. Variable domain in full (rest from reference TRBV7-9 and TRBJ2-5): DTGVSQNPRHKITKRGQNVTFRCDPISEHNRLYWYRQTLGQGPEFLTYFQNEAQLEKSRLLSDRFSAERPKGSFSTLEIQRTEQGDSAMYLCASGRSTGSETQYFGPGTRLLVL.

In its sample, this clone was seen a few times. V and J are TRBV2 and TRBJ2-1; 9 bases align to TRBD2. CDR1 is SNHLY, CDR2 FYNNEI, per germline. With 10 bases clipped from V and 0 bases from J, the junction kept 7 bases outside the gene matches. The CDR3 has 15 amino acids. CDR3 DNA sequence: TGTGCCATCCGGACTAGCGAGAGCTCCTACAATGAGCAGTTCTTC. It is translated as CAIRTSESSYNEQFF. Full variable domain (missing parts from reference TRBV2 and TRBJ2-1): EPEVTQTPSHQVTQMGQEVILRCVPISNHLYFYWYRQILGQKVEFLVSFYNNEISEKSEIFDDQFSVERPDGSNFTLKIRSTKLEDSAMYFCAIRTSESSYNEQFFGPGTRLTVL.

The chain carries TRBV14 and TRBJ1-2, with D perhaps TRBD1 (5 bases). V was shortened by 5 bases and J by 6 bases, with 10 bases between the two germline ends. This CDR3 region has 12 residues. Germline values: CDR1 SGHDN, CDR2 FVKESK. CDR3 nucleotides: TGTGCCAGCAGCAAGGGACTTCATGGCTACACCTTC. Its protein product is CASSKGLHGYTF.

The rearrangement joins TRBV12-3 or TRBV12-4 to TRBJ1-5, with 9 bases identical to TRBD1. CDR3 length equals 13 residues. V dropped 7 bases and J dropped 4; count of bases not matched to a gene: 2. The CDR3: CASMGTGNQPQHF. The DNA of the CDR3 is TGTGCCAGCATGGGGACAGGGAATCAGCCCCAGCATTTT.

The chain couples TRBV5-1 to TRBJ2-1, with D perhaps matching TRBD1 or TRBD2 (5 bases each). V gave up 4 bases and J gave up 5 bases, with 13 bases separating them. CDR1 SGHRS and CDR2 YFSETQ come from the germline V gene. This CDR3 is 14 amino acids long. The CDR3 protein is CASSKSGTNNEQFF. The DNA of the CDR3 is TGCGCCAGCAGCAAATCCGGGACCAACAATGAGCAGTTCTTC.

CDR3 sequence: CASSPLTGLNTEAFF. DNA of the CDR3: TGCGCCAGCAGCCCTTTGACAGGGCTGAACACTGAAGCTTTCTTT. This chain uses TRBV4-3 with TRBJ1-1; TRBD1 matches 7 bases. Germline CDR1 and CDR2: LGHNA and YSLEER. The CDR3 contains 15 residues. V was pared by 4 bases and J by 0 bases, with 5 bases of the junction left unmatched.

V usage is TRBV6-2 or TRBV6-3 and J usage is TRBJ1-2, with 7 nucleotides matching TRBD1. Germline CDR1 reads MNHEY; CDR2 reads SVGEGT. Trimming at V came to 5 bases and at J to 6 bases, leaving 9 bases not matched to a gene. The CDR3 is 14 residues long. The CDR3 DNA reads TGTGCCAGCAGTGCCGGGGACAGATCACATGGCTACACCTTC. Protein: CASSAGDRSHGYTF.

This clone was recorded a few times. V and J are TRBV7-9 and TRBJ1-1, with TRBD1 identical over 9 bases. With 0 bases clipped from V and 8 bases from J, the junction kept 7 bases outside the gene matches. Germline assignment: CDR1 SEHNR and CDR2 FQNEAQ (reference sequence). The CDR3 is 15 amino acids. CDR3 in amino acids: CASSLAIPGQGEAFF. The CDR3 nucleotides are TGTGCCAGCAGCTTAGCTATCCCGGGACAGGGCGAAGCTTTCTTT.

The V gene is TRBV10-3, the J gene TRBJ1-4; D ambiguous. The germline V and J ends were trimmed by 11 bases and 4 bases, with 11 bases remaining between them. The germline V gene encodes CDR1 ENHRY and CDR2 SYGVKD. This CDR3 has 12 amino acids. CDR3 coding DNA: TGTGCCTCCAGAGCAAATAATGAAAAACTGTTTTTT. As protein: CASRANNEKLFF.

This clone occurred once. This chain links TRBV3-1 (or the pseudogene TRBV3-2) with TRBJ2-1; D is uncertain. The V and J ends lost 3 bases and 6 bases respectively, with 15 bases between them. CDR1 and CDR2 (germline): LGHDT, YNNKEL (reference sequence). CDR3 length equals 15 residues. The CDR3 sequence is CASSQLGKAGNEQFF. CDR3 sequence (DNA): TGTGCCAGCAGCCAGTTAGGTAAGGCTGGCAATGAGCAGTTCTTC.